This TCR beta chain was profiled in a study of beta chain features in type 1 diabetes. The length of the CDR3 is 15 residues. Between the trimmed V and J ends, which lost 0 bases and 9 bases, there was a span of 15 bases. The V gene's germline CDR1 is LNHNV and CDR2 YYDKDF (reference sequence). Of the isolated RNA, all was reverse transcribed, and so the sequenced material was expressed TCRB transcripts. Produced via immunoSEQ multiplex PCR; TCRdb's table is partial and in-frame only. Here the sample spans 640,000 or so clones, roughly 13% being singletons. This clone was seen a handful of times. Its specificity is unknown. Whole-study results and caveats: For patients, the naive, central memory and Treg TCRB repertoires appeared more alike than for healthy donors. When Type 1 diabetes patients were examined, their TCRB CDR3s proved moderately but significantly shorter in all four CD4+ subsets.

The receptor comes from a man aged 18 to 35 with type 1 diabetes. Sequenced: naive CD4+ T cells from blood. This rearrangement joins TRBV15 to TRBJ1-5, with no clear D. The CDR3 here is CATSRDLGLARPQHF. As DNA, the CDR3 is TGTGCCACCAGCAGAGATCTTGGGCTAGCCCGGCCCCAGCATTTT.